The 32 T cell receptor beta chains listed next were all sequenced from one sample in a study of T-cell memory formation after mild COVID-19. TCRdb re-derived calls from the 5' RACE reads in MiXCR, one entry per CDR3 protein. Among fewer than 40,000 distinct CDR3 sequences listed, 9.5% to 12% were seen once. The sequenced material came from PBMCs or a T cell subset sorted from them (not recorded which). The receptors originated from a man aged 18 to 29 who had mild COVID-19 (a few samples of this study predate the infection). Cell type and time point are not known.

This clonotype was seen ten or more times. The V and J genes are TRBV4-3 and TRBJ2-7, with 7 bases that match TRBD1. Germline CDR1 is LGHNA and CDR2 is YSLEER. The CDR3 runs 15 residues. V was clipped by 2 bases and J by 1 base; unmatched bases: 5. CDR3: CASSQMTGLSYEQYF. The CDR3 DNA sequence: TGCGCCAGCAGCCAAATGACAGGGCTATCCTACGAGCAGTACTTC.

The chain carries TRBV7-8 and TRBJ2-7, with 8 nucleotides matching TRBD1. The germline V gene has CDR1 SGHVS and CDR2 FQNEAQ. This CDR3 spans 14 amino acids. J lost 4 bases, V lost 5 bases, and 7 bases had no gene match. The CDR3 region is CASSLTDRAYEQYV. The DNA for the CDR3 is TGTGCCAGCAGCCTCACGGACAGGGCGTACGAGCAGTACGTC.

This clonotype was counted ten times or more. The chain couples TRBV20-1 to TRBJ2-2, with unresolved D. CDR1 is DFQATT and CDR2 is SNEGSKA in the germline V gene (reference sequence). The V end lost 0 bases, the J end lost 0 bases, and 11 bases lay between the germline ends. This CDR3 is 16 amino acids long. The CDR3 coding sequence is TGCAGTGCTAGAGATCTGGCGCAGCCGAACACCGGGGAGCTGTTTTTT. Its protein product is CSARDLAQPNTGELFF.

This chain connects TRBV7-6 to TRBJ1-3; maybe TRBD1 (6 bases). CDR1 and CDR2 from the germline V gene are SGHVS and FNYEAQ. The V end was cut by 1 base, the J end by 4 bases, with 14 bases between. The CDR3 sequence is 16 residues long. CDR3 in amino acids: CASSLGSGAGGNTIYF. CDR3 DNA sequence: TGTGCCAGCAGCTTAGGTTCGGGGGCCGGAGGAAACACCATATATTTT.

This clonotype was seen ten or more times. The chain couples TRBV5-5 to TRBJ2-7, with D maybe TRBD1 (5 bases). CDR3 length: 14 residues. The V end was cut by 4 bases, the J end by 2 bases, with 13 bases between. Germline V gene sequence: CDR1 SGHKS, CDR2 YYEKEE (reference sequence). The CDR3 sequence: CASSQGPEPYEQYF. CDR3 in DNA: TGTGCCAGCAGCCAGGGCCCTGAGCCCTACGAGCAGTACTTC.

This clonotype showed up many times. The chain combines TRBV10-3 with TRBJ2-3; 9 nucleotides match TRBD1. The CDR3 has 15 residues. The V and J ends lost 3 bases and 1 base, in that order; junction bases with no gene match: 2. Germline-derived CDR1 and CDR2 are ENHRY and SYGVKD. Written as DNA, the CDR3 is TGTGCCATCAGTGACAGGACAGGGGGCACAGATACGCAGTATTTT. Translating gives CAISDRTGGTDTQYF.

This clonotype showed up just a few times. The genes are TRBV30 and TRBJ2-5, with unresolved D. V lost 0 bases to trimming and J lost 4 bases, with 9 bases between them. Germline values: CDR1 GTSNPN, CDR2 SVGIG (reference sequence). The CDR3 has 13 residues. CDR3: CAWSVVAGETQYF. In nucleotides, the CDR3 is TGTGCCTGGAGTGTCGTTGCAGGAGAGACCCAGTACTTC. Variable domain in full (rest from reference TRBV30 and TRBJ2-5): SQTIHQWPATLVQPVGSPLSLECTVEGTSNPNLYWYRQAAGRGLQLLFYSVGIGQISSEVPQNLSASRPQDRQFILSSKKLLLSDSGFYLCAWSVVAGETQYFGPGTRLLVL.

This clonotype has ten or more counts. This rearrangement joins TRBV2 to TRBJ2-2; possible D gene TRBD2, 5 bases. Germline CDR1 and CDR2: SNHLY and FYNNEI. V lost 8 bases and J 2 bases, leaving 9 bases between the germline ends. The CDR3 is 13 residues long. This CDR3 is CASLRLNTGELFF. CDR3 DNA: TGTGCCAGCCTTAGACTAAACACCGGGGAGCTGTTTTTT.

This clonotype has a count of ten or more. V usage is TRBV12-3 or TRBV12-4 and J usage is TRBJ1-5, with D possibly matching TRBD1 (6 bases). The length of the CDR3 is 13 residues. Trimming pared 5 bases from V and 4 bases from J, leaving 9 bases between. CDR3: CASSRTGNQPQHF. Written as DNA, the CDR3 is TGTGCCAGCAGTAGAACAGGGAATCAGCCCCAGCATTTT.

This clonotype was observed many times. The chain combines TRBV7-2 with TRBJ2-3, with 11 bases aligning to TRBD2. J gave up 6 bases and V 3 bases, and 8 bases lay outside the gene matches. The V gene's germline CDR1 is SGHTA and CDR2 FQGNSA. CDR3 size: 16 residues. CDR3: CASSFRSGGGLDTQYF. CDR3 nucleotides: TGTGCCAGCAGCTTCCGTAGCGGGGGGGGTCTTGATACGCAGTATTTT.

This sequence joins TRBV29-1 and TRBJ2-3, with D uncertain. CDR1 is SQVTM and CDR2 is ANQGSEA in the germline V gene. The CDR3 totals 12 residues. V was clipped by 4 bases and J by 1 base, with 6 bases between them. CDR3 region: CSVATGTDTQYF. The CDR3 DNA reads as TGCAGCGTTGCTACTGGCACAGATACGCAGTATTTT.

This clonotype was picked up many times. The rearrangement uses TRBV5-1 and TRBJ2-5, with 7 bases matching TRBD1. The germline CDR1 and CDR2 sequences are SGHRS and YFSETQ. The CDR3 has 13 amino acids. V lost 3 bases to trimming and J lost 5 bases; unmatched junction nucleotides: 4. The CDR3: CASSSTGPETQYF. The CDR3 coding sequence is TGCGCCAGCAGCTCGACAGGGCCGGAGACCCAGTACTTC.

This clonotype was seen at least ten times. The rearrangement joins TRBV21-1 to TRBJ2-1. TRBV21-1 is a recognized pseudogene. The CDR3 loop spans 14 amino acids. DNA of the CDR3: TGTGCCAGCAGCATTAAGAAATCGCGGAATGAGCAGTTCTTC. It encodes CASSIKKSRNEQFF.

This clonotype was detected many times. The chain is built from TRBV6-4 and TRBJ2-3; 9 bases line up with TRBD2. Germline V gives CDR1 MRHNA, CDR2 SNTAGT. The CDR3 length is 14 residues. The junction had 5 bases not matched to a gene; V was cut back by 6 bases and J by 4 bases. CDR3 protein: CASSASGESDTQYF. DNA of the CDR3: TGTGCCAGCAGCGCTAGCGGGGAGTCAGATACGCAGTATTTT.

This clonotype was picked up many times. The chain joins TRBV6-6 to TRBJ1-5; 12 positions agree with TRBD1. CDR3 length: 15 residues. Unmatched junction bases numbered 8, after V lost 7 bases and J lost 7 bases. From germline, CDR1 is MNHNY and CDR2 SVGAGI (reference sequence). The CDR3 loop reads CASIRDRGHSQPQHF. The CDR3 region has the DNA TGTGCCAGCATCCGGGACAGGGGGCACTCCCAGCCCCAGCATTTT.

The CDR3 DNA reads as TGTGCCAGCAGTGATCGCCGCCCACAGGTCCATGGGGCTGAAGCTTTCTTT. It codes for CASSDRRPQVHGAEAFF. V and J are TRBV2 and TRBJ1-1; possible D gene TRBD1, 5 bases. The length of the CDR3 is 17 residues. V was trimmed by 3 bases and J by 6 bases, leaving 23 bases between them. Germline CDR1 and CDR2: SNHLY and FYNNEI.

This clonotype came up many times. The CDR3 region is CSAQPGQLLLYEQYV. CDR3 coding DNA: TGCAGTGCACAGCCGGGACAGCTCCTGCTCTACGAGCAGTACGTC. The J gene is TRBJ2-7, the V gene TRBV20-1, with 7 bases that match TRBD1. Trimming took 6 bases from V and 3 from J; bases not matched to a gene: 14. CDR1 and CDR2 (germline): DFQATT, SNEGSKA (reference sequence). The CDR3 runs 15 residues.

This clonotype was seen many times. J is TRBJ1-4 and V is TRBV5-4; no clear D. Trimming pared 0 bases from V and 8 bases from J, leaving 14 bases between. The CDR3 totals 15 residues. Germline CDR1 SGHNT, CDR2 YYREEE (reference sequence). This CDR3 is CASSLDNLGGEKLFF. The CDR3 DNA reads TGTGCCAGCAGCTTGGACAACCTCGGCGGGGAAAAACTGTTTTTT.

The CDR3 sequence is CAGQDGQNTEAFF. In DNA, the CDR3 is TGTGCCGGGCAAGACGGACAGAACACTGAAGCTTTCTTT. V usage is TRBV6-6 and J usage is TRBJ1-1, with a weak D call TRBD1 (5 bases). The CDR3 length is 13 residues. V shed 11 bases and J shed 1 base, with 14 bases lying between them. Germline CDR1 is MNHNY and CDR2 is SVGAGI (reference sequence).

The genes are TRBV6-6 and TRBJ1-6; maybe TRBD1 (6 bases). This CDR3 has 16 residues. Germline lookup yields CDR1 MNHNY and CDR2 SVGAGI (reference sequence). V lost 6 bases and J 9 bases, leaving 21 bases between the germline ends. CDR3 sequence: CASSPTPDRLTSPLHF. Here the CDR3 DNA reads TGTGCCAGCAGCCCGACGCCAGACAGGCTCACTTCACCCCTCCACTTT.

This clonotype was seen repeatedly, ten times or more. For the CDR3, the DNA is TGCGCCAGCAGCTGGGGGGACAGGGGGCCTAACACTGAAGCTTTCTTT. It encodes CASSWGDRGPNTEAFF. The chain couples TRBV5-1 to TRBJ1-1; 12 bases map to TRBD1. CDR1 and CDR2 (germline): SGHRS, YFSETQ. The ends lost 3 bases at V and 2 bases at J; junction bases unmatched: 5. This CDR3 has 16 amino acids. The complete variable domain, with remaining parts taken from reference TRBV5-1 and TRBJ1-1, reads KAGVTQTPRYLIKTRGQQVTLSCSPISGHRSVSWYQQTPGQGLQFLFEYFSETQRNKGNFPGRFSGRQFSNSRSEMNVSTLELGDSALYLCASSWGDRGPNTEAFFGQGTRLTVV.

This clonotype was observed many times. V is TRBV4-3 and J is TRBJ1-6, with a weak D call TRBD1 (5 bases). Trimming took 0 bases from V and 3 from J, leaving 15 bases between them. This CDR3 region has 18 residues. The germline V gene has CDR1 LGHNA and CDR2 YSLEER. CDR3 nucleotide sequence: TGCGCCAGCAGCCAAGAGTCCACAAATAGGGGCTATAATTCACCCCTCCACTTT. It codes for CASSQESTNRGYNSPLHF.

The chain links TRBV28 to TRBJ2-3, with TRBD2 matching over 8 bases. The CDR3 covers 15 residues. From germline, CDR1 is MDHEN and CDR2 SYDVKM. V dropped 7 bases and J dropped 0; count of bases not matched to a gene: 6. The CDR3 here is CASTAAGASTDTQYF. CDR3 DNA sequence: TGTGCCAGCACCGCAGCGGGGGCCAGCACAGATACGCAGTATTTT.

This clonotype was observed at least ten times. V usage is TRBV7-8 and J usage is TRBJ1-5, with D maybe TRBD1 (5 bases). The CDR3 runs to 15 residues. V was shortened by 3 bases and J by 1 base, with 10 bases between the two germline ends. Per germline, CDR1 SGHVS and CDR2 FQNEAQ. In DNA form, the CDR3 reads TGTGCCAGCAGCTTGTGGGGGGACAGCAATCAGCCCCAGCATTTT. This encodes CASSLWGDSNQPQHF.

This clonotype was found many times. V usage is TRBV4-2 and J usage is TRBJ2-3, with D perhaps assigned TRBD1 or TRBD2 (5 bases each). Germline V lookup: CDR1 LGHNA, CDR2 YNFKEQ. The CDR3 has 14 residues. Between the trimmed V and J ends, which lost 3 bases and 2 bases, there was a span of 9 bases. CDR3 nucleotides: TGTGCCAGCAGCCAGGGGGAAAACACAGATACGCAGTATTTT. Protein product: CASSQGENTDTQYF.

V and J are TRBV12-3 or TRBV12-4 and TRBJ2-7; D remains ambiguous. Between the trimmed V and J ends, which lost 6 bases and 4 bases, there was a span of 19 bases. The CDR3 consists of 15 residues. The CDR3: CASSSRPTRSYEQYF. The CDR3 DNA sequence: TGTGCCAGCAGCTCACGCCCTACCCGGAGTTACGAGCAGTACTTC.

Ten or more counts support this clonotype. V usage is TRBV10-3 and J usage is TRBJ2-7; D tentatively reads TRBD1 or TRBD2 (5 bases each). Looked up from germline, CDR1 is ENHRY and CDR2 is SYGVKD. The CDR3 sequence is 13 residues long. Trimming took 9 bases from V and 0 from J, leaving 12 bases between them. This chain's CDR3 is CAISGTDSYEQYF. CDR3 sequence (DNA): TGTGCCATTTCCGGGACGGACTCCTACGAGCAGTACTTC.

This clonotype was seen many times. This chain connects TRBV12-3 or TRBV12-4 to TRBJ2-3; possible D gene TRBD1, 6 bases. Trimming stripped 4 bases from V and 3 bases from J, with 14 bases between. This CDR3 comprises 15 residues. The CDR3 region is CASSWLVRGTDTQYF. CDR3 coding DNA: TGTGCCAGCAGTTGGCTAGTGAGGGGGACAGATACGCAGTATTTT.

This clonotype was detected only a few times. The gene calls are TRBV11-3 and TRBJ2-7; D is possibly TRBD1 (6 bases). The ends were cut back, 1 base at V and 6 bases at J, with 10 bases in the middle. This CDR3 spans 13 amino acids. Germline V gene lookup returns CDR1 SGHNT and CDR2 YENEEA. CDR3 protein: CASSLATGREQYF. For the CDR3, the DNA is TGTGCCAGCAGCTTAGCCACAGGGCGCGAGCAGTACTTC.

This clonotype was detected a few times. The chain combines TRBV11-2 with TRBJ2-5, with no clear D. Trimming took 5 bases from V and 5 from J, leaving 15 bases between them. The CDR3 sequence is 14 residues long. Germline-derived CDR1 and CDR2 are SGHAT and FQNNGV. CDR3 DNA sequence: TGTGCCAGCAGCCTGGTGGCTTCTTATGAGACCCAGTACTTC. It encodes CASSLVASYETQYF. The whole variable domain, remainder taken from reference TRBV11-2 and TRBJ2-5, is EAGVAQSPRYKIIEKRQSVAFWCNPISGHATLYWYQQILGQGPKLLIQFQNNGVVDDSQLPKDRFSAERLKGVDSTLKIQPAKLEDSAVYLCASSLVASYETQYFGPGTRLLVL.

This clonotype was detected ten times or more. The CDR3 region has the DNA TGTGCCAGCAGTTTTACCAACCTTGCAGGGAACGGTGAAAAACTGTTTTTT. It encodes CASSFTNLAGNGEKLFF. The rearrangement joins TRBV12-3 or TRBV12-4 to TRBJ1-4; D is perhaps TRBD1 (5 bases). The CDR3 is 17 amino acids. V was shortened by 3 bases and J by 7 bases, with 21 bases between the two germline ends.

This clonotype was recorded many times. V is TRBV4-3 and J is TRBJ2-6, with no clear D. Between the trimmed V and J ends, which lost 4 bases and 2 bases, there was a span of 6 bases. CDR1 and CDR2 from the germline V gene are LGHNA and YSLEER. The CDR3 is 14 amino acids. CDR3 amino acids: CASSLNTGANVLTF. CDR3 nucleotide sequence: TGCGCCAGCAGCCTCAATACTGGGGCCAACGTCCTGACTTTC.